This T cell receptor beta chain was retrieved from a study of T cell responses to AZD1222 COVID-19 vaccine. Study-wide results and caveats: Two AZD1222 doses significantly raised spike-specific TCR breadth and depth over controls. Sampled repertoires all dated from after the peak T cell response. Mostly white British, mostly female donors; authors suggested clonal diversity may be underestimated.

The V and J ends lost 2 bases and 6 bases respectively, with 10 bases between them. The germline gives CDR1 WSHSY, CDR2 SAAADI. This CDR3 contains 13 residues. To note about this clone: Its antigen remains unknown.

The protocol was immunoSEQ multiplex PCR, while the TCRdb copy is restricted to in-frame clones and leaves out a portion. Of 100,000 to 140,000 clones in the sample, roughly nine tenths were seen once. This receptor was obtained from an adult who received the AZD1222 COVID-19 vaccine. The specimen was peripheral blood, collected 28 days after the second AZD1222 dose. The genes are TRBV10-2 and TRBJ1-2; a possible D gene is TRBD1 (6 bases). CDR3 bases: TGCGCCAGCAGTGAGGCAGGGGCGAATGGCTACACCTTC. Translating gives CASSEAGANGYTF.